This is a list of T cell receptor beta chains from one sample in a study of T cell repertoires in cytomegalovirus infection. Via MiXCR, TCRdb re-called the reads, giving one row per CDR3 protein. The table has 150,000 to 200,000 distinct CDR3 sequences, about 30% seen once. Material: PBMCs. These receptors were taken from a human donor in good health (CMV status not recorded). Some clones in this sample may be carry-over from other donors' samples. Both conserved end residues are part of each CDR3. The D gene is left open where the match is weak. Size values are once, few and many counts, or a class for expanded clones, and some rows have none.

>TRBJ1-4|many|-|TRBV4-1
TGCGCCAGCAGCCGGGACCCCGGGGGGGAAAAACTGTTTTTT
CASSRDPGGEKLFF
>TRBJ2-7|few|-|TRBV11-2
TGTGCCAGCAGCCCGAGCCTCGGGACCTACGAGCAGTACTTC
CASSPSLGTYEQYF
>TRBJ1-2|-|-|TRBV12-5
TGTGCTAGTGGTTTGGTACTTATTGATGGCTACACCTTC
CASGLVLIDGYTF
>TRBJ2-7|-|TRBD1|TRBV12-3/TRBV12-4
TGTGCCAGCAGTCCACAGGGGGGACCCTACGAGCAGTACTTC
CASSPQGGPYEQYF
>TRBJ2-6|many|-|TRBV19
TGTGCCAGTAGTTCCTCCAGGGAACTAGCTGGGGCCAACGTCCTGACTTTC
CASSSSRELAGANVLTF
>TRBJ2-6|-|-|TRBV11-2
TGTGCCAGCAGCCTATCGGGACATTCCTCTGGGGCCAACGTCCTGACTTTC
CASSLSGHSSGANVLTF
>TRBJ2-3|-|-|TRBV6-4
TGTGCCAGCAGTGACGAGTTCGGGGGCACAGATACGCAGTATTTT
CASSDEFGGTDTQYF
>TRBJ1-3|few|-|TRBV7-2
TGTGCCACCGACGTGTTCTCTGGAAACACCATATATTTT
CATDVFSGNTIYF
>TRBJ2-7|-|-|TRBV5-5
TGTGCCAGCAGCCCGAGGCTACTACAGGGAAACTACGAGCAGTACTTC
CASSPRLLQGNYEQYF
>TRBJ2-1|-|TRBD2|TRBV6-4
TGTGCCAGCAGTGTGGCGCTAGCGGCTTACAATGAGCAGTTCTTC
CASSVALAAYNEQFF
>TRBJ2-7|many|-|TRBV7-8
TGTGCCAGCAGCTTAGTGCACGGACCGATCTCCTACGAGCAGTACTTC
CASSLVHGPISYEQYF
>TRBJ2-3|many|-|TRBV7-8
TGTGCCAGCAGTGGGACCCAAGGCACAGATACGCAGTATTTT
CASSGTQGTDTQYF
>TRBJ2-4|-|-|TRBV6-2/TRBV6-3
TGTGCCAGCAGTCTCGCCGGGTACTTC
CASSLAGYF
>TRBJ1-2|-|-|TRBV3-1
TGTGCCAGCAGCTCACCAGGTAAGATGGACTATGGCTACACCTTC
CASSSPGKMDYGYTF
>TRBJ1-2|-|-|TRBV20-1
TGCAGTGCTAGAGATATGGGCCAGGCAGCGGGGGGCTACACCTTC
CSARDMGQAAGGYTF
>TRBJ2-7|-|TRBD1|TRBV19
TGTGCCAGTAGTTTCGGACAGGGGGGCGAGCAGTACTTC
CASSFGQGGEQYF
>TRBJ1-1|-|-|TRBV2
TGTGCCAGCAAGAGGCGACGGAACACTGAAGCTTTCTTT
CASKRRRNTEAFF
>TRBJ2-7|-|-|TRBV11-3
TGTGCCAGCAGCTTAGTTCCCTACGAGCAGTACTTC
CASSLVPYEQYF
>TRBJ2-3|few|-|TRBV19
TGTGCCAGTCGCGGAAGGGGGGTTAGCACAGATACGCAGTATTTT
CASRGRGVSTDTQYF
>TRBJ2-1|-|-|TRBV6-2/TRBV6-3
TGTGCCAGCACCCCTTGGCAGGGGGGTTACAATGAGCAGTTCTTC
CASTPWQGGYNEQFF
>TRBJ1-4|few|-|TRBV7-9
TGTGCCAGCAGCCGCGGACGGAATGAAAAACTGTTTTTT
CASSRGRNEKLFF
>TRBJ1-1|few|-|TRBV11-2
TGTGCCAGCAGCTTATCCGGGACACTGAACACTGAAGCTTTCTTT
CASSLSGTLNTEAFF
>TRBJ2-5|-|TRBD1|TRBV15
TGTGCCACCAGCAGAGGTGGACAGGGAGAGACCCAGTACTTC
CATSRGGQGETQYF
>TRBJ2-3|few|-|TRBV20-1
TGCAGTGCTTCGAAGACTAGTCCCTCCACAGATACGCAGTATTTT
CSASKTSPSTDTQYF
>TRBJ2-3|-|-|TRBV7-2
TGTGCCAGCGGTCTAGCTGATAGCACAGATACGCAGTATTTT
CASGLADSTDTQYF
>TRBJ1-2|-|-|TRBV2
TGTGCCAGCAGTGAGGGGATAGGGAGCACCTATGGCTACACCTTC
CASSEGIGSTYGYTF
>TRBJ2-1|few|TRBD2|TRBV7-9
TGTGCCAGCAGCTTACTAGCGGGTTACAATGAGCAGTTCTTC
CASSLLAGYNEQFF
>TRBJ1-1|-|-|TRBV20-1
TGCAGTGCGGGGAACACTGAAGCTTTCTTT
CSAGNTEAFF
>TRBJ1-5|few|-|TRBV3-1
TGTGCCAGCAGCCAAGGACAGGGCAATCAGCCCCAGCATTTT
CASSQGQGNQPQHF
>TRBJ1-2|-|-|TRBV27
TGTGCCATCCGAGGGAACTATGGCTACACCTTC
CAIRGNYGYTF
>TRBJ1-2|few|-|TRBV6-2/TRBV6-3
TGTGCCAGCAGACCCGGGGGCTATGGCTACACCTTC
CASRPGGYGYTF
>TRBJ2-2|few|-|TRBV7-9
TGTGCCAGCAGCTTAGGGGAGAAGGAGCTGTTTTTT
CASSLGEKELFF
>TRBJ1-2|many|-|TRBV7-2
TGTGCCAGCAGCCTCAGGGTTCATGGCTACACCTTC
CASSLRVHGYTF
>TRBJ2-7|-|TRBD2|TRBV7-3
TGTGCCAGCAGCTTCTCGGCGGGAGCGAGAGAGCAGTACTTC
CASSFSAGAREQYF
>TRBJ2-1|many|-|TRBV7-9
TGTGCCAGCAGCTTAGTCGGTGAGCAGTTCTTC
CASSLVGEQFF
>TRBJ1-2|-|-|TRBV6-6
TGTGCCAGCATTAATACGGGAGGGACTCTTGGCTACACCTTC
CASINTGGTLGYTF
>TRBJ1-2|-|-|TRBV5-5
TGTGCCAGCAGCGCGGGCCTTTATGGCTACACCTTC
CASSAGLYGYTF
>TRBJ2-5|few|-|TRBV7-3
TGTGCCAGCAGCTCTCAGGGGGGACTCGGAGAGACCCAGTACTTC
CASSSQGGLGETQYF
>TRBJ2-1|-|-|TRBV5-4
TGTGCCAGCAGCTTAAGAGCTCTCGGCTACAATGAGCAGTTCTTC
CASSLRALGYNEQFF
>TRBJ2-5|few|TRBD1|TRBV5-1
TGCGCCAGCAGCTTGTTACAGGGGCAAGAGACCCAGTACTTC
CASSLLQGQETQYF
>TRBJ2-5|few|TRBD1|TRBV5-1
TGCGCCAGCAGCTTGGAACAGGGGTTTGGGACCCAGTACTTC
CASSLEQGFGTQYF
>TRBJ1-1|-|-|TRBV7-2
TGTGCCAGCAGCCTCCGAGGGGGGCAAACTGAAGCTTTCTTT
CASSLRGGQTEAFF
>TRBJ2-1|-|-|TRBV9
TGTGCCAGCAGCCTTAACCTGATGGGCGATGAGCAGTTCTTC
CASSLNLMGDEQFF
>TRBJ1-1|few|-|TRBV3-1
TGTGCCAGCAGCACCGAGGGGCCGATGAACACTGAAGCTTTCTTT
CASSTEGPMNTEAFF
>TRBJ2-2|-|TRBD1|TRBV29-1
TGCAGCGGTAGACAGGGGGCGAAAAACACCGGGGAGCTGTTTTTT
CSGRQGAKNTGELFF
>TRBJ2-7|-|TRBD2|TRBV11-3
TGTGCCAGCAGCTTAGGGGGACTAGCGGGGAGCGAGCAGTACTTC
CASSLGGLAGSEQYF
>TRBJ2-7|-|-|TRBV29-1
TGCAGCGCCGCCGGCCCCTTCTACGAGCAGTACTTC
CSAAGPFYEQYF
>TRBJ2-7|-|TRBD1|TRBV7-2
TGTGCCAGCAGCTTAGTTATCATCAGACAGGGGGGGACCTACCAGCAGTACTTC
CASSLVIIRQGGTYQQYF
>TRBJ2-7|-|-|TRBV29-1
TGCAGCGTTGCAGGGAGCTCCTACGAGCAGTACTTC
CSVAGSSYEQYF
>TRBJ1-3|few|TRBD1|TRBV7-9
TGTGCCAGCAGCCTGCGGGCGCTTCTCACAGGGGTTGCGGAAAACACCATATATTTT
CASSLRALLTGVAENTIYF
>TRBJ1-3|-|-|TRBV7-2
TGTGCCAGCAGCTTAATGGGACCTACCTCTGGAAACACCATATATTTT
CASSLMGPTSGNTIYF
>TRBJ2-5|many|TRBD2|TRBV7-2
TGTGCCAGCAGCCCTAGAGGACTGAGCGGGGCCCAGTACTTC
CASSPRGLSGAQYF